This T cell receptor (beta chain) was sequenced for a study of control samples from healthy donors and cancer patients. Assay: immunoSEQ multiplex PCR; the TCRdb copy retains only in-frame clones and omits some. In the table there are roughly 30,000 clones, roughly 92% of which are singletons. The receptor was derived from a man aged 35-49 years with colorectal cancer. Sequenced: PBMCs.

The CDR3 region has the DNA TGTGCCAGCAGCTTAGGGACTACAGATACGCAGTATTTT. This sequence encodes CASSLGTTDTQYF. The chain employs TRBV7-2 and TRBJ2-3, with a weak D call TRBD2 (5 bases). V lost 1 base, J lost 3 bases, and 5 bases lay in between. The germline V gene encodes CDR1 SGHTA and CDR2 FQGNSA. The CDR3 is 13 residues long. Complete variable domain (other parts from reference TRBV7-2 and TRBJ2-3): GAGVSQSPSNKVTEKGKDVELRCDPISGHTALYWYRQSLGQGLEFLIYFQGNSAPDKSGLPSDRFSAERTGGSVSTLTIQRTQQEDSAVYLCASSLGTTDTQYFGPGTRLTVL.